Listed below are T cell receptor beta chains from one sample, sequenced in a study of neurological immune-mediated disorders. TCRdb re-called the 5' RACE reads through MiXCR, storing one row per CDR3 protein. This sample has about 60,000 distinct CDR3 sequences, with around 3.4% found just once. Sequencing used PBMCs. The source is a woman in her fifties or sixties with multiple sclerosis. Both conserved end residues are part of each CDR3. A D gene is named only where the DNA matches it firmly. Rows give clone size only sometimes, using once, few, many, or a class for an expanded clone.

d_call j_call clone_size v_call cdr3_aa cdr3_nt
NA TRBJ2-5 many TRBV5-1 CASSLDYSETQYF TGCGCCAGCAGCTTGGATTACTCAGAGACCCAGTACTTC
NA TRBJ2-7 many TRBV2 CASSDVGIFSGSYEQYF TGTGCCAGCAGTGATGTCGGTATCTTCAGCGGTTCTTACGAGCAGTACTTC
NA TRBJ2-1 many TRBV7-9 CASSLELGAQFF TGTGCCAGCAGCTTAGAGTTAGGGGCTCAGTTCTTC
NA TRBJ1-3 many TRBV12-3/TRBV12-4 CASSLSPGTGNTIYF TGTGCCAGCAGTTTGTCACCAGGGACTGGAAACACCATATATTTT
TRBD2 TRBJ2-1 many TRBV4-1 CASSLRTSLSNEQFF TGCGCCAGCAGCCTTCGGACTAGCCTCTCCAATGAGCAGTTCTTC
NA TRBJ1-2 many TRBV9 CASSVGLGGAYGYTF TGTGCCAGCAGCGTTGGCTTGGGGGGCGCGTATGGCTACACCTTC
NA TRBJ2-1 many TRBV29-1 CSVETGMGDEQFF TGCAGCGTCGAAACAGGGATGGGCGATGAGCAGTTCTTC
NA TRBJ1-5 many TRBV20-1 CSAKVSRTEKTQPQHF TGCAGTGCCAAGGTTTCCCGGACAGAAAAGACTCAGCCCCAGCATTTT
NA TRBJ2-2 NA TRBV2 CASSEARSGRTGELFF TGTGCCAGCAGTGAAGCGCGCAGCGGACGCACCGGGGAGCTGTTTTTT
NA TRBJ1-2 many TRBV28 CASTSVGSSVDLLYGYTF TGTGCCAGCACTTCGGTAGGGTCTTCCGTCGATTTGCTCTATGGCTACACCTTC
NA TRBJ2-3 many TRBV18 CASSPTDTQYF TGTGCCAGCTCACCAACAGATACGCAGTATTTT
NA TRBJ2-1 many TRBV6-1 CASSEVGPRGEQFF TGTGCCAGCAGTGAAGTGGGACCCAGGGGCGAGCAGTTCTTC
NA TRBJ1-2 many TRBV20-1 CSARSRQTASGGYTF TGCAGTGCTAGGTCTAGGCAGACAGCTTCGGGAGGCTACACCTTC
NA TRBJ2-2 many TRBV9 CASSAPTNTGELFF TGTGCCAGCAGCGCCCCTACGAACACCGGGGAGCTGTTTTTT
NA TRBJ2-7 NA TRBV7-6 CASSLADRSISYEQYF TGTGCCAGCAGCTTGGCCGACAGGAGCATTTCGTACGAGCAGTACTTC
NA TRBJ2-2 NA TRBV2 CASSATVVGELFF TGTGCCAGCAGTGCCACTGTGGTCGGGGAGCTGTTTTTT
NA TRBJ2-6 few TRBV18 CASSPIQGNSGANVLTF TGTGCCAGCTCACCTATACAGGGAAACTCTGGGGCCAACGTCCTGACTTTC
NA TRBJ1-5 many TRBV20-1 CSASALYTRGPQHF TGCAGTGCTTCTGCTCTTTATACTCGAGGGCCCCAGCATTTT
NA TRBJ2-7 many TRBV4-1 CASSLEQGWEQYF TGCGCCAGCAGCCTTGAACAGGGTTGGGAGCAGTACTTC
NA TRBJ2-5 many TRBV4-1 CASSQLSQQETQYF TGCGCCAGCAGCCAATTGTCCCAGCAAGAGACCCAGTACTTC
NA TRBJ1-1 few TRBV5-1 CASSGRTNTEAFF TGCGCCAGCAGCGGACGGACGAACACTGAAGCTTTCTTT
NA TRBJ1-1 many TRBV29-1 CSVVEGNTEAFF TGCAGTGTCGTGGAGGGAAACACTGAAGCTTTCTTT
TRBD1 TRBJ1-2 many TRBV7-2 CASSLEWGQNIGYTF TGTGCCAGCAGCTTAGAGTGGGGACAGAATATTGGCTACACCTTC
NA TRBJ1-1 few TRBV5-1 CASSFTVTGVGTEAFF TGCGCCAGCAGCTTTACTGTGACGGGTGTTGGGACTGAAGCTTTCTTT
NA TRBJ1-1 many TRBV7-6 CASRAVTRQGLNTEAFF TGTGCCAGCAGGGCCGTTACCCGCCAGGGGCTGAACACTGAAGCTTTCTTT
TRBD1 TRBJ1-5 many TRBV28 CASSLFTGGNQPQHF TGTGCCAGCAGTTTATTCACAGGGGGGAATCAGCCCCAGCATTTT
NA TRBJ2-4 many TRBV20-1 CSANPPTTSKNIQYF TGCAGTGCCAACCCTCCAACTACCTCCAAAAACATTCAGTACTTC
TRBD1 TRBJ1-5 many TRBV12-3/TRBV12-4 CASRSTSGGSQPQHF TGTGCCAGCAGATCTACCTCAGGGGGCAGTCAGCCCCAGCATTTT
NA TRBJ2-5 many TRBV7-8 CASSRLWGEETQYF TGTGCCAGCAGCCGCCTTTGGGGCGAAGAGACCCAGTACTTC
NA TRBJ2-3 many TRBV5-1 CASSLQGLGDTQYF TGCGCCAGCAGCTTGCAGGGCTTGGGAGATACGCAGTATTTT
NA TRBJ2-2 many TRBV20-1 CSASRGPSNTGELFF TGCAGTGCTAGCCGGGGCCCCTCGAACACCGGGGAGCTGTTTTTT
NA TRBJ2-7 many TRBV3-1 CASSQDRGARYF TGTGCCAGCAGCCAGGATCGCGGGGCTCGGTACTTC
NA TRBJ2-5 many TRBV10-3 CAISEGDKRTQYF TGTGCCATCAGTGAGGGGGACAAGAGAACCCAGTACTTC
NA TRBJ2-1 many TRBV20-1 CSARDTGLYEQFF TGCAGTGCTAGAGATACGGGTCTCTATGAGCAGTTCTTC
NA TRBJ2-7 many TRBV7-8 CASSLRGGGYEQYF TGTGCCAGCAGCTTACGAGGAGGGGGCTACGAGCAGTACTTC
TRBD1 TRBJ2-3 many TRBV6-2/TRBV6-3 CASGTGGAQGTDTQYF TGTGCCAGCGGTACAGGGGGCGCACAGGGCACAGATACGCAGTATTTT
NA TRBJ2-6 many TRBV7-3 CASSQAGTSGANVLTF TGTGCCAGCAGCCAAGCAGGGACTTCTGGGGCCAACGTCCTGACTTTC
NA TRBJ2-3 many TRBV27 CASSSSTASTDTQYF TGTGCCAGCAGCTCATCGACGGCTAGCACAGATACGCAGTATTTT
TRBD1 TRBJ2-7 many TRBV3-1 CASSPIEQGGEQYF TGTGCCAGCAGCCCGATCGAACAGGGGGGCGAGCAGTACTTC
TRBD1 TRBJ1-2 many TRBV5-1 CASSQRTGTAGYTF TGCGCCAGCAGCCAAAGGACGGGGACAGCCGGCTACACCTTC
NA TRBJ1-1 many TRBV20-1 CSARARDSLNTEAFF TGCAGTGCTAGAGCCCGCGACAGCCTGAACACTGAAGCTTTCTTT
NA TRBJ2-5 many TRBV4-2 CASSQVTEKETQYF TGTGCCAGCAGCCAGGTCACGGAGAAAGAGACCCAGTACTTC
NA TRBJ2-1 many TRBV11-2 CASSVVTSPYNEQFF TGTGCCAGCAGCGTTGTAACCTCCCCCTACAATGAGCAGTTCTTC
NA TRBJ2-3 many TRBV5-5 CASLPIPRRTDTQYF TGTGCCAGCCTGCCGATACCCCGACGCACAGATACGCAGTATTTT
TRBD1 TRBJ2-1 many TRBV20-1 CSARGDRALNEQFF TGCAGTGCTAGAGGGGACAGGGCTCTCAATGAGCAGTTCTTC
NA TRBJ1-2 many TRBV12-3/TRBV12-4 CASSFYREYGYTF TGTGCCAGCAGTTTTTACAGGGAATATGGCTACACCTTC
NA TRBJ1-5 many TRBV12-3/TRBV12-4 CASMTSGLYQPQHF TGTGCCAGCATGACTAGTGGCTTATATCAGCCCCAGCATTTT
NA TRBJ1-5 many TRBV5-1 CASSWDSNQPQHF TGCGCCAGCAGCTGGGACAGCAATCAGCCCCAGCATTTT
NA TRBJ1-2 many TRBV12-3/TRBV12-4 CASSFDSNYGYTF TGTGCCAGCAGTTTTGACAGTAACTATGGCTACACCTTC
NA TRBJ2-5 many TRBV7-8 CASSPPGFQTQYF TGTGCCAGCAGCCCTCCGGGGTTTCAGACCCAGTACTTC
NA TRBJ2-1 many TRBV7-2 CASSLSYEQFF TGTGCCAGCAGCTTAAGCTATGAGCAGTTCTTC
TRBD2 TRBJ2-7 many TRBV5-1 CASSSLPSGTYEQYF TGCGCCAGCAGCTCTCTCCCTAGCGGGACCTACGAGCAGTACTTC
NA TRBJ1-2 many TRBV27 CASSTSSNYGYTF TGTGCCAGCAGTACCTCGAGTAACTATGGCTACACCTTC
TRBD2 TRBJ2-7 few TRBV11-2 CASSSPWTSGSYEQYF TGTGCCAGCAGCTCCCCCTGGACTAGCGGGAGCTACGAGCAGTACTTC